This record covers a single TCR beta chain. CDR3 size: 22 residues. With V trimmed by 0 bases and J by 5 bases, 22 bases remained unmatched. Germline V gene lookup returns CDR1 MGHRA and CDR2 YSYEKL. Only in-frame clones appear in the TCRdb table, and some are missing; sequencing was by immunoSEQ multiplex PCR. The sample holds over 150,000 clones, 80% to 95% seen once. The sample belongs to a study of control samples from healthy donors and cancer patients. The receptor comes from a woman aged 40 to 50 in good health. This chain uses TRBV4-1 with TRBJ2-2; TRBD2 aligns across 9 bases. The sample comprised blood. In DNA, the CDR3 is TGCGCCAGCAGCCAAGATCAAGTGAGAGCTTGGCGGGGGGGTTTAGGAACCGGGGAGCTGTTTTTT. Translating it yields CASSQDQVRAWRGGLGTGELFF.